The next 18 T cell receptor beta chains were all read from a single sample in a study of blood T cell repertoires in COVID-19. The data were produced by immunoSEQ multiplex PCR, yet TCRdb's version contains in-frame clones alone and is incomplete. The table lists approximately 260,000 clones, around 90% of them singletons, with 2% to 2.5% in the top ten. The sample taken for sequencing was peripheral blood. All receptors come from a man aged 45-65 years with acute or convalescent COVID-19.

The chain couples TRBV3-1 (or the pseudogene TRBV3-2) to TRBJ1-3; possibly TRBD1 for D (5 bases). Trimming cost V 4 bases and J 10 bases, with 11 bases left between them. The CDR3 contains 12 residues. In germline, CDR1 is LGHDT, CDR2 YNNKEL (reference sequence). The DNA for the CDR3 is TGTGCCAGCAGCCGCGCGGAGGGGACCATATATTTT. This translates into CASSRAEGTIYF.

The V call is TRBV6-5, the J call TRBJ1-6; D call uncertain. The CDR3 spans 12 residues. With 1 base removed from V and 10 bases from J, the gap between germline ends came to 5 bases. The germline V gene has CDR1 MNHEY and CDR2 SVGAGI. CDR3 sequence: CASSYLGSPLHF. The CDR3 DNA reads TGTGCCAGCAGTTACTTGGGCTCACCCCTCCACTTT.

The chain carries TRBV7-3 and TRBJ2-1; 7 bases are a match to TRBD2. Germline V gives CDR1 SGHTA, CDR2 FQGTGA. Unmatched junction bases numbered 10, after V lost 5 bases and J lost 6 bases. This CDR3 is 15 amino acids long. The CDR3 protein is CASSPSGDGVNEQFF. CDR3 sequence (DNA): TGTGCCAGCAGCCCCAGCGGGGATGGGGTCAATGAGCAGTTCTTC.

The rearrangement links TRBV19 to TRBJ2-7; TRBD1 agrees at 10 bases. CDR1 is LNHDA, CDR2 SQIVND, per germline (reference sequence). Trimming removed 7 bases from V and 5 bases from J; junction bases left unmatched: 8. The CDR3 covers 14 residues. The CDR3 nucleotides read TGTGCCAGTAACGCCGGGACAGGGGTGGACGAGCAGTACTTC. It is translated as CASNAGTGVDEQYF.

The chain is built from TRBV5-4 and TRBJ2-7; the match to TRBD2 covers 8 bases. Trimming at V came to 3 bases and at J to 1 base, leaving 12 bases not matched to a gene. Germline V CDR1 and CDR2: SGHNT, YYREEE (reference sequence). This CDR3 region has 17 residues. The CDR3 protein is CASSSQTLAGTSYEQYF. The CDR3 region has the DNA TGTGCCAGCAGCTCACAAACCTTAGCGGGGACATCCTACGAGCAGTACTTC.

The V and J genes are TRBV24-1 and TRBJ1-3; perhaps TRBD1 as D (5 bases). This CDR3 has 15 amino acids. The V end lost 3 bases, the J end lost 2 bases, and 10 bases lay between the germline ends. The germline V gene encodes CDR1 KGHDR and CDR2 SFDVKD. The CDR3 protein is CATSDTKDTGNTIYF. CDR3 sequence (DNA): TGTGCCACCAGTGATACGAAGGACACTGGAAACACCATATATTTT.

The gene calls are TRBV6-6 and TRBJ1-6; no clear D. The CDR3 length is 13 residues. V was pared by 10 bases and J by 0 bases, with 7 bases between. Germline CDR1 and CDR2: MNHNY and SVGAGI (reference sequence). The DNA for the CDR3 is TGTGCCATTAGGAGCTCCTATAATTCACCCCTCCACTTT. It encodes CAIRSSYNSPLHF.

The CDR3 here is CASSTRQGGYNEQFF. DNA of the CDR3: TGCGCCAGCAGCACCCGACAGGGAGGTTACAATGAGCAGTTCTTC. The chain combines TRBV4-1 with TRBJ2-1; D may be TRBD1 (7 bases). Germline CDR1 reads MGHRA; CDR2 reads YSYEKL. This CDR3 spans 15 amino acids. Trimming removed 5 bases at V and 4 bases at J, with 15 bases between.

This clone was observed a single time. V usage is TRBV2 and J usage is TRBJ2-7; no firm D call. Trimming stripped 3 bases from V and 4 bases from J, with 7 bases between. The length of the CDR3 is 12 residues. CDR1 and CDR2 from the germline V gene are SNHLY and FYNNEI. CDR3 loop: CASSEVRYEQYF. The CDR3 bases are TGTGCCAGCAGTGAGGTGAGATACGAGCAGTACTTC.

The chain couples TRBV6-5 to TRBJ2-1, with D tentatively TRBD2 (6 bases). The CDR3 is 14 residues long. The V gene's germline CDR1 is MNHEY and CDR2 SVGAGI. Trimming took off 8 bases at V and 0 bases at J, with 11 bases between the two ends. CDR3 residues: CASEGGDSYNEQFF. The CDR3 DNA reads as TGTGCCAGCGAGGGCGGGGACTCCTACAATGAGCAGTTCTTC.

The chain joins TRBV18 to TRBJ1-2, with 8 bases identical to TRBD1. The CDR3 spans 13 residues. V lost 9 bases to trimming and J lost 3 bases; unmatched junction nucleotides: 6. Per the germline V gene, CDR1 is KGHSH and CDR2 is LQKENI. CDR3 nucleotide sequence: TGTGCCAGTTCAGGACAGGGTGACTATGGCTACACCTTC. This gives the protein CASSGQGDYGYTF.

In its sample, this clone was seen many times. The V and J genes are TRBV9 and TRBJ1-5; 8 bases are shared with TRBD1. This CDR3 has 14 residues. V lost 5 bases and J lost 6; bases outside the gene matches: 7. Per the germline V gene, CDR1 is SGDLS and CDR2 is YYNGEE. CDR3 protein: CASRQGQGGQPQHF. CDR3 sequence (DNA): TGTGCCAGCAGACAAGGACAGGGAGGTCAGCCCCAGCATTTT.

The gene calls are TRBV6-4 and TRBJ1-2; 8 bases match TRBD1. Germline CDR1 is MRHNA and CDR2 is SNTAGT. The junction had 11 bases not matched to a gene; V was cut back by 3 bases and J by 8 bases. CDR3 length: 15 residues. The DNA of the CDR3 is TGTGCCAGCAGTGAGTCCATAACAGGGGGTGGCGGCTACACCTTC. Protein sequence: CASSESITGGGGYTF.

J is TRBJ1-5 and V is TRBV19; tentative D call: TRBD1 (5 bases). The CDR3 covers 15 residues. V lost 7 bases to trimming and J lost 0 bases, with 13 bases between them. CDR1 is LNHDA, CDR2 SQIVND, per germline (reference sequence). CDR3 residues: CASKAGLTSNQPQHF. The CDR3 DNA reads TGTGCCAGTAAGGCAGGGCTAACTAGCAATCAGCCCCAGCATTTT.

V usage is TRBV11-2 and J usage is TRBJ1-2, with 11 bases aligning to TRBD1. The CDR3 totals 15 residues. With 4 bases clipped from V and 8 bases from J, the junction kept 9 bases outside the gene matches. Germline CDR1 is SGHAT and CDR2 is FQNNGV. CDR3 loop: CASSYRDRGLSGYTF. Written as DNA, the CDR3 is TGTGCCAGCAGCTACCGGGACAGGGGGTTGTCGGGCTACACCTTC.

The chain is built from TRBV7-8 and TRBJ2-3; 8 bases fit TRBD2. Germline CDR1 and CDR2: SGHVS and FQNEAQ. V shed 1 base, J shed 0 bases, and the junction held 15 bases outside the gene matches. The CDR3 extends over 20 amino acids. In nucleotides, the CDR3 is TGTGCCAGCAGCTTAGGGAGGGCGGGGGGACCGTTTTTCAGCACAGATACGCAGTATTTT. Amino acids: CASSLGRAGGPFFSTDTQYF.

This chain connects TRBV12-5 to TRBJ1-6; D perhaps matches TRBD1 (5 bases). Germline V CDR1 and CDR2: LGHNT, FRNRAP. This CDR3 contains 18 residues. V lost 4 bases, J lost 5 bases, and 21 bases lay in between. CDR3 sequence: CASGWSGWVPLDNSPLHF. Written as DNA, the CDR3 is TGTGCTAGTGGTTGGTCAGGGTGGGTCCCCCTTGATAATTCACCCCTCCACTTT.

The chain combines TRBV7-8 with TRBJ1-2, with 12 bases matching TRBD1. CDR1 and CDR2 from the germline V gene are SGHVS and FQNEAQ. The CDR3 spans 17 residues. J lost 0 bases, V lost 5 bases, and 7 bases had no gene match. CDR3 loop: CASSAGTGGSPNYGYTF. The CDR3 region has the DNA TGTGCCAGCAGCGCTGGGACAGGGGGCTCACCTAACTATGGCTACACCTTC. The whole variable domain, remainder taken from reference TRBV7-8 and TRBJ1-2, is GAGVSQSPRYKVAKRGQDVALRCDPISGHVSLFWYQQALGQGPEFLTYFQNEAQLDKSGLPSDRFFAERPEGSVSTLKIQRTQQEDSAVYLCASSAGTGGSPNYGYTFGSGTRLTVV.